A single sample is the source of the 21 T cell receptor beta chains below, sequenced in a study of OX40 agonist ivuxolimab in advanced cancers. Here immunoSEQ multiplex PCR was the method, and the copy in TCRdb shows in-frame clones only, minus some. The sample includes some 59,000 clones, over 80% seen only once; the top ten take 5% to 6%. The specimen comprised CD4+ or CD8+ T cells sorted from blood, sampled in a trial of the OX40 agonist ivuxolimab. These TCRs come from an adult with an advanced solid tumor such as melanoma, head and neck, liver or kidney cancer.

This sequence joins TRBV9 and TRBJ2-3; 9 nucleotides align to TRBD1. This CDR3 is 18 amino acids long. After removal of 0 bases from V and 2 bases from J, the junction contained 10 bases not matched to a gene. Germline V lookup: CDR1 SGDLS, CDR2 YYNGEE. The CDR3 protein is CASSVVPLGTGNTDTQYF. The CDR3 coding sequence is TGTGCCAGCAGCGTAGTGCCATTAGGGACAGGGAACACAGATACGCAGTATTTT.

This sequence joins TRBV7-9 and TRBJ1-2; TRBD1 matches 7 bases. Germline-derived CDR1 and CDR2 are SEHNR and FQNEAQ (reference sequence). The CDR3 has 16 amino acids. Trimming cost V 6 bases and J 7 bases; bases outside gene matches: 17. The CDR3 bases are TGTGCCAGCAGTCTAATCCGGGACAGTGTATCGGGTGGCTACACCTTC. It is translated as CASSLIRDSVSGGYTF.

This rearrangement joins TRBV7-9 to TRBJ1-5; D ambiguous. Per the germline V gene, CDR1 is SEHNR and CDR2 is FQNEAQ (reference sequence). Trimming removed 3 bases from V and 3 bases from J, with 3 bases in between. This CDR3 spans 12 amino acids. DNA for the CDR3: TGTGCCAGCAGCTTGGCCAATCAGCCCCAGCATTTT. It codes for CASSLANQPQHF.

This chain links TRBV19 with TRBJ2-1; 13 bases are a match to TRBD2. The germline gives CDR1 LNHDA, CDR2 SQIVND (reference sequence). V shed 4 bases and J 6 bases; nucleotides not matched to a gene: 9. The CDR3 extends over 17 amino acids. DNA for the CDR3: TGTGCCAGTAGTAAAGGGACAGGGACTAGCGGGGTCAATGAGCAGTTCTTC. It is translated as CASSKGTGTSGVNEQFF.

This CDR3 reads CASSLTAGTGYNEQFF. Written as DNA, the CDR3 is TGCGCCAGCAGCCTAACAGCCGGGACTGGTTACAATGAGCAGTTCTTC. The V gene is TRBV5-1, the J gene TRBJ2-1, with D maybe TRBD2 (6 bases). The CDR3 totals 16 residues. Germline CDR1 and CDR2: SGHRS and YFSETQ. Trimming left V 4 bases short and J 4 bases short, with 18 bases between.

The rearrangement links TRBV7-2 to TRBJ2-2; 8 bases agree with TRBD2. CDR3 length: 13 amino acids. In germline, CDR1 is SGHTA, CDR2 FQGNSA. CDR3 sequence (DNA): TGTGCTACCAGAGCGGGAGTTACCGGGGAGCTGTTTTTT. Translation: CATRAGVTGELFF.

The chain uses TRBV2 and TRBJ1-2, with TRBD1 matching over 8 bases. With 7 bases clipped from V and 8 bases from J, the junction kept 12 bases outside the gene matches. This CDR3 has 14 residues. Germline V gene lookup returns CDR1 SNHLY and CDR2 FYNNEI. Written as DNA, the CDR3 is TGTGCCAGCAATCCGCAGGGGGCCTCAGGCGGCTACACCTTC. Residues: CASNPQGASGGYTF.

The chain recombines TRBV11-2 with TRBJ1-5; D uncertain. The CDR3 runs 12 residues. V shed 5 bases and J shed 4 bases, with 6 bases lying between them. The germline gives CDR1 SGHAT, CDR2 FQNNGV. CDR3 nucleotides: TGTGCCAGCAGCGCCGGGAATCAGCCCCAGCATTTT. Translated: CASSAGNQPQHF.

The rearrangement uses TRBV18 and TRBJ2-5, with TRBD1 as a possible D gene (5 bases). The germline V gene encodes CDR1 KGHSH and CDR2 LQKENI. CDR3 length: 13 amino acids. Trimming removed 2 bases from V and 1 base from J, with 5 bases in between. CDR3 bases: TGTGCCAGCTCACCAGACAGCCAAGAGACCCAGTACTTC. Translated: CASSPDSQETQYF.

This rearrangement joins TRBV5-4 to TRBJ1-2, with 7 bases lining up with TRBD1. CDR1 is SGHNT, CDR2 YYREEE, per germline (reference sequence). This CDR3 is built from 16 residues. Trimming cost V 0 bases and J 4 bases; bases outside gene matches: 9. This CDR3 reads CASSLAGQFFFYGYTF. The DNA of the CDR3 is TGTGCCAGCAGCTTGGCGGGACAGTTTTTTTTCTATGGCTACACCTTC.

The chain joins TRBV30 to TRBJ1-5; 9 positions agree with TRBD1. Trimming cost V 4 bases and J 4 bases; bases outside gene matches: 5. The CDR3 runs to 14 residues. The V gene's germline CDR1 is GTSNPN and CDR2 SVGIG (reference sequence). CDR3 sequence reads: CAWNPGTGNQPQHF. As DNA, the CDR3 is TGTGCCTGGAACCCCGGGACAGGGAATCAGCCCCAGCATTTT. Complete variable domain (other parts from reference TRBV30 and TRBJ1-5): SQTIHQWPATLVQPVGSPLSLECTVEGTSNPNLYWYRQAAGRGLQLLFYSVGIGQISSEVPQNLSASRPQDRQFILSSKKLLLSDSGFYLCAWNPGTGNQPQHFGDGTRLSIL.

In this sample, this clone turned up once. The chain is built from TRBV9 and TRBJ2-1; the match to TRBD2 covers 10 bases. V trimming: 0 bases; J trimming: 4 bases; junction bases outside the gene matches: 4. The germline CDR1 and CDR2 sequences are SGDLS and YYNGEE. This CDR3 is 16 amino acids long. CDR3 sequence reads: CASSVDIAGGYNEQFF. The CDR3 DNA follows: TGTGCCAGCAGCGTAGATATAGCGGGGGGATACAATGAGCAGTTCTTC.

This clone occurred a few times. V gene TRBV27 combines with J gene TRBJ2-4, with 8 bases aligning to TRBD1. Looked up from germline, CDR1 is MNHEY and CDR2 is SMNVEV (reference sequence). The trim removed 6 bases at V and 3 bases at J, leaving 7 bases unmatched. The CDR3 is made up of 15 amino acids. The DNA for the CDR3 is TGTGCCAGCAGCCCGAGACAGGGGAGCAAAAACATTCAGTACTTC. Protein product: CASSPRQGSKNIQYF.

There are a few counts of this clone. The genes are TRBV4-1 and TRBJ2-3; weak D call: TRBD2 (5 bases). The CDR3 loop spans 15 amino acids. CDR1 and CDR2 (germline): MGHRA, YSYEKL. Trimming took 4 bases from V and 0 from J, leaving 11 bases between them. CDR3 loop: CASSPHRGSTDTQYF. In DNA, the CDR3 is TGCGCCAGCAGCCCCCATCGCGGGAGCACAGATACGCAGTATTTT.

The chain carries TRBV4-2 and TRBJ2-5; TRBD2 matches 11 bases. Looked up from germline, CDR1 is LGHNA and CDR2 is YNFKEQ. The V and J ends lost 0 bases and 5 bases, in that order; junction bases with no gene match: 5. The CDR3 totals 16 residues. CDR3 bases: TGTGCCAGCAGCCAAGATCCGCCTAGCGGGAGGGAGACCCAGTACTTC. Translated: CASSQDPPSGRETQYF.

V usage is TRBV7-3 and J usage is TRBJ2-1, with 7 bases lining up with TRBD2. Germline CDR1 and CDR2: SGHTA and FQGTGA. This CDR3 is built from 17 residues. V gave up 5 bases and J gave up 5 bases; unmatched junction bases: 15. CDR3 sequence (DNA): TGTGCCAGCAGCCCCGGGTCCGGCGGGAGAAGGGACAATGAGCAGTTCTTC. It encodes CASSPGSGGRRDNEQFF.

The chain couples TRBV19 to TRBJ1-2; D is undetermined. Trimming removed 7 bases at V and 4 bases at J, with 28 bases between. This CDR3 has 18 amino acids. Germline CDR1 LNHDA, CDR2 SQIVND (reference sequence). As DNA, the CDR3 is TGTGCCAGTACCCCTTATGCCCTCGGGGAAGGAGCTAGCTATGGCTACACCTTC. It encodes CASTPYALGEGASYGYTF.

The chain has TRBV4-1 and TRBJ2-7; TRBD2 matches at 8 bases. The CDR3 loop spans 17 amino acids. Germline loops: CDR1 MGHRA, CDR2 YSYEKL. Germline trimming cut 1 base from V and 2 bases from J; bases unmatched to any gene: 10. CDR3 nucleotide sequence: TGCGCCAGCAGCCAAGCCACAGGGACTAGAAACGCCTACGAGCAGTACTTC. Protein: CASSQATGTRNAYEQYF.

The rearrangement joins TRBV10-3 to TRBJ2-7; 8 nucleotides line up with TRBD2. V was pared by 0 bases and J by 2 bases, with 6 bases of the junction left unmatched. In germline, CDR1 is ENHRY, CDR2 SYGVKD. The CDR3 is made up of 16 amino acids. CDR3 nucleotides: TGTGCCATCAGTGAGTCTTCTAGCGGGCCCCCCTACGAGCAGTACTTC. It encodes CAISESSSGPPYEQYF.

This chain connects TRBV28 to TRBJ2-3; D perhaps matches TRBD1 (8 bases). CDR3 length: 14 residues. With 7 bases removed from V and 3 bases from J, the gap between germline ends came to 14 bases. The germline CDR1 and CDR2 sequences are MDHEN and SYDVKM. CDR3: CASNQRDRTDTQYF. DNA for the CDR3: TGTGCCAGCAACCAGCGGGACAGGACAGATACGCAGTATTTT.

CDR3 sequence: CASSPTSGRGLNEQFF. CDR3 bases: TGTGCCAGCAGCCCAACTAGCGGGAGGGGACTCAATGAGCAGTTCTTC. The chain links TRBV7-9 to TRBJ2-1; 13 nucleotides match TRBD2. Trimming took 5 bases from V and 6 from J; bases not matched to a gene: 7. From germline, CDR1 is SEHNR and CDR2 FQNEAQ (reference sequence). The CDR3 consists of 16 residues.